Listed below are T cell receptor beta chains from one sample, sequenced in a study of control samples from healthy donors and cancer patients. Assay used: immunoSEQ multiplex PCR; TCRdb lists only in-frame clones, some missing. The sample records 100,000 to 150,000 clones, about nine tenths being singletons. The source material was blood. The source is a woman aged 18-35 years in good health. The CDR3 runs from the conserved cysteine through the conserved F or W. D genes are given only for firm matches. A clone size is listed for some rows: how often the clone was seen (once, few, many), or a class if it is expanded.

D: TRBD2; size: once; V: TRBV5-4; J: TRBJ2-3; DNA: TGTGCCAGCAGCTTGCATTGGCTAGCGGGAGGTGCGCAGTATTTT; CDR3: CASSLHWLAGGAQYF
D: NA; size: NA; V: TRBV5-6; J: TRBJ2-7; DNA: TGTGCCAGCAGCTTGGGTCAGGGTGACGAGCAGTACTTC; CDR3: CASSLGQGDEQYF
D: NA; size: few; V: TRBV30; J: TRBJ2-1; DNA: TGTGCCTGGAGTGTGGGCGGATACTACAATGAGCAGTTCTTC; CDR3: CAWSVGGYYNEQFF
D: TRBD2; size: NA; V: TRBV7-9; J: TRBJ2-7; DNA: TGTGCCAGCACCCCCAGCGGGGGGGGCTCCTACGAGCAGTACTTC; CDR3: CASTPSGGGSYEQYF
D: NA; size: NA; V: TRBV24-1; J: TRBJ2-2; DNA: TGTGCCACCAGCGAAGGGAACACCGGGGAGCTGTTTTTT; CDR3: CATSEGNTGELFF
D: TRBD1; size: NA; V: TRBV28; J: TRBJ2-7; DNA: TGTGCCAGCACAGACAGGGGTTTCTTCGGCGAGCAGTACTTC; CDR3: CASTDRGFFGEQYF
D: NA; size: once; V: TRBV28; J: TRBJ2-7; DNA: TGTGCCAGCAGTGCAACCGGGATATTTTACGAGCAGTACTTC; CDR3: CASSATGIFYEQYF
D: TRBD2; size: NA; V: TRBV19; J: TRBJ2-1; DNA: TGTGCCAGTAGTGGGACTAGCGGATACAATGAGCAGTTCTTC; CDR3: CASSGTSGYNEQFF
D: NA; size: NA; V: TRBV6-2/TRBV6-3; J: TRBJ1-5; DNA: TGTGCCAGCAGTTACGTAGGGACCCGCAATCAGCCCCAGCATTTT; CDR3: CASSYVGTRNQPQHF
D: TRBD1; size: NA; V: TRBV7-6; J: TRBJ2-7; DNA: TGTGCCAGCAGTTCAGGGGGCGTTCTCTCCTACGAGCAGTACTTC; CDR3: CASSSGGVLSYEQYF
D: NA; size: once; V: TRBV29-1; J: TRBJ1-2; DNA: TGCAGCGTTGAAGGGGGCAGAGTCTATGGCTACACCTTC; CDR3: CSVEGGRVYGYTF
D: NA; size: NA; V: TRBV18; J: TRBJ1-5; DNA: TGTGCCAGCGCCCCGAACGGGGGCCCCCAGCATTTT; CDR3: CASAPNGGPQHF
D: TRBD1; size: NA; V: TRBV28; J: TRBJ1-1; DNA: TGTGCCAGCAGCAATTACAGGGGGCTGACTGAAGCTTTCTTT; CDR3: CASSNYRGLTEAFF
D: NA; size: NA; V: TRBV4-3; J: TRBJ1-1; DNA: TGCGCCAGCAGCCAAGGGGTCTCGGGAAACACTGAAGCTTTCTTT; CDR3: CASSQGVSGNTEAFF
D: NA; size: NA; V: TRBV24-1; J: TRBJ1-5; DNA: TGTGCCACCAGTGATGGCAGCCCTAAGCCCCAGCATTTT; CDR3: CATSDGSPKPQHF
D: NA; size: NA; V: TRBV6-2/TRBV6-3; J: TRBJ2-7; DNA: TGTGCCAGCAGTAGTACGGGCAGGAGCTCCTACGAGCAGTACTTC; CDR3: CASSSTGRSSYEQYF
D: TRBD1; size: once; V: TRBV6-6; J: TRBJ2-3; DNA: TGTGCCAGCAGAAGGACAGGGGGCGCGTTTACAGATACGCAGTATTTT; CDR3: CASRRTGGAFTDTQYF
D: NA; size: NA; V: TRBV5-4; J: TRBJ2-1; DNA: TGTGCCAGCATGTCGACCGGGAGCCCTTCTAATGAGCAGTTCTTC; CDR3: CASMSTGSPSNEQFF
D: NA; size: NA; V: TRBV7-2; J: TRBJ2-1; DNA: TGTGCCAGCAGCTTAGCGTCTAGCGTGCAAAATGAGCAGTTCTTC; CDR3: CASSLASSVQNEQFF
D: NA; size: NA; V: TRBV7-2; J: TRBJ2-2; DNA: TGTGCCAGCAGCCCTAACCGGGAGCTGTTTTTT; CDR3: CASSPNRELFF